This is a list of T cell receptor beta chains from one sample in a study of T cells in Graves' hyperthyroidism and ophthalmopathy. TCRdb reprocessed the multiplex PCR reads with MiXCR, giving one entry per CDR3 protein. The sample includes some 620,000 distinct CDR3 sequences, 16% seen only once; the top ten take 3.8%. The sample taken for sequencing was blood. These receptors were obtained from a woman in her 30s with Graves' hyperthyroidism. CDR3s include the opening cysteine and the closing phenylalanine or tryptophan. A D gene is named only where the DNA matches it firmly. Not all rows give a size; the values are once, few, many and, for expanded clones, a class.

d_gene: -
v_gene: TRBV4-1
abundance: -
j_gene: TRBJ2-5
len: 15
CDR3nt: TGCGCCAGCAGACTCGTTGGGCAGGGAAAAGAGACCCAGTACTTC
CDR3aa: CASRLVGQGKETQYF

d_gene: TRBD1
v_gene: TRBV12-3/TRBV12-4
abundance: many
j_gene: TRBJ1-5
len: 14
CDR3nt: TGTGCCAGCAGCTCCCGACAGGGGGCGAGGCCCCAGCATTTT
CDR3aa: CASSSRQGARPQHF

d_gene: -
v_gene: TRBV27
abundance: few
j_gene: TRBJ2-5
len: 13
CDR3nt: TGTGCCAGCAGTTTTCAATCGGGAGAGACCCAGTACTTC
CDR3aa: CASSFQSGETQYF

d_gene: -
v_gene: TRBV15
abundance: few
j_gene: TRBJ1-3
len: 12
CDR3nt: TGTGCCACCAGCGCCCGGGGGGACACCATATATTTT
CDR3aa: CATSARGDTIYF

d_gene: TRBD1
v_gene: TRBV6-1
abundance: many
j_gene: TRBJ2-1
len: 15
CDR3nt: TGTGCCAGCAGTTCCCAGGGGGCAAGGCGGAGTGAGCAGTTCTTC
CDR3aa: CASSSQGARRSEQFF

d_gene: TRBD2
v_gene: TRBV20-1
abundance: many
j_gene: TRBJ2-1
len: 15
CDR3nt: TGCAGTGCTAGTCCCAGCGGGAGTGTGTGGAATGAGCAGTTCTTC
CDR3aa: CSASPSGSVWNEQFF

d_gene: -
v_gene: TRBV18
abundance: many
j_gene: TRBJ2-5
len: 14
CDR3nt: TGTGCCAGCTCACCACCGGACAGACGGGAGACCCAGTACTTC
CDR3aa: CASSPPDRRETQYF

d_gene: -
v_gene: TRBV27
abundance: many
j_gene: TRBJ2-1
len: 13
CDR3nt: TGTGCCAGCAGTTTATCATTGTGGAGTGAGCAGTTCTTC
CDR3aa: CASSLSLWSEQFF

d_gene: TRBD2
v_gene: TRBV19
abundance: few
j_gene: TRBJ2-5
len: 16
CDR3nt: TGTGCCAGTAGTATAAAGGGACTAGCGGGAGTAAAGACCCAGTACTTC
CDR3aa: CASSIKGLAGVKTQYF

d_gene: -
v_gene: TRBV19
abundance: -
j_gene: TRBJ2-1
len: 13
CDR3nt: TGTGCCAGTAGTATTGTCTTGGGGACTGAGCAGTTCTTC
CDR3aa: CASSIVLGTEQFF

d_gene: -
v_gene: TRBV7-9
abundance: few
j_gene: TRBJ1-1
len: 13
CDR3nt: TGTGCCAGCAGCTTAGGAGACAACGGCGGGGCTTTCTTT
CDR3aa: CASSLGDNGGAFF

d_gene: -
v_gene: TRBV30
abundance: many
j_gene: TRBJ1-5
len: 16
CDR3nt: TGTGCCTGGGGAGAAGGTACAGGGATAAGCAATCAGCCCCAGCATTTT
CDR3aa: CAWGEGTGISNQPQHF

d_gene: TRBD2
v_gene: TRBV27
abundance: -
j_gene: TRBJ2-5
len: 16
CDR3nt: TGTGCCAGCAGTTTTGGATTAGCGGGAGAGGGAGAGACCCAGTACTTC
CDR3aa: CASSFGLAGEGETQYF

d_gene: TRBD2
v_gene: TRBV7-2
abundance: many
j_gene: TRBJ2-7
len: 19
CDR3nt: TGTGCCAGCAGCTTAAGCGTCGGCCCTAGCGGGGGCCGGCGCTACGAGCAGTACTTC
CDR3aa: CASSLSVGPSGGRRYEQYF

d_gene: TRBD2
v_gene: TRBV20-1
abundance: few
j_gene: TRBJ2-1
len: 15
CDR3nt: TGCAGTGCTCCCCCCCTAGCGGGGTCCTACAATGAGCAGTTCTTC
CDR3aa: CSAPPLAGSYNEQFF

d_gene: -
v_gene: TRBV20-1
abundance: few
j_gene: TRBJ1-6
len: 15
CDR3nt: TGCAGTGCCCCCGATCCGGGACTGAGTAATTCACCCCTCCACTTT
CDR3aa: CSAPDPGLSNSPLHF

d_gene: -
v_gene: TRBV4-1
abundance: -
j_gene: TRBJ1-1
len: 14
CDR3nt: TGCGCCAGCAGCCGCATACTCGACAGCACTGAAGCTTTCTTT
CDR3aa: CASSRILDSTEAFF

d_gene: -
v_gene: TRBV20-1
abundance: -
j_gene: TRBJ1-1
len: 13
CDR3nt: TGCAGTGCTAGAGATCGTACCAACACTGAAGCTTTCTTT
CDR3aa: CSARDRTNTEAFF

d_gene: -
v_gene: TRBV27
abundance: many
j_gene: TRBJ2-7
len: 14
CDR3nt: TGTGCCAGCAGTTTAGTAGGGACTGGGTACGAGCAGTACTTC
CDR3aa: CASSLVGTGYEQYF

d_gene: TRBD1
v_gene: TRBV5-1
abundance: few
j_gene: TRBJ1-4
len: 15
CDR3nt: TGCGCCAGCAGCTTAGGACAGGGAACTAATGAAAAACTGTTTTTT
CDR3aa: CASSLGQGTNEKLFF

d_gene: TRBD2
v_gene: TRBV10-3
abundance: -
j_gene: TRBJ2-1
len: 14
CDR3nt: TGTGCCATCAGCGGCGGGAGAAGTGAGAATGAGCAGTTCTTC
CDR3aa: CAISGGRSENEQFF

d_gene: -
v_gene: TRBV5-1
abundance: few
j_gene: TRBJ1-4
len: 15
CDR3nt: TGCGCCAGCCAGTGGGCGCCGTCAACTAATGAAAAACTGTTTTTT
CDR3aa: CASQWAPSTNEKLFF

d_gene: -
v_gene: TRBV18
abundance: many
j_gene: TRBJ2-2
len: 15
CDR3nt: TGTGCCAGCTCACCAGGTCTTACGAACACCGGGGAGCTGTTTTTT
CDR3aa: CASSPGLTNTGELFF

d_gene: -
v_gene: TRBV19
abundance: -
j_gene: TRBJ1-6
len: 14
CDR3nt: TGTGCCAGTAGTACGCGGCAGGCGAATTCACCCCTCCACTTT
CDR3aa: CASSTRQANSPLHF

d_gene: TRBD1
v_gene: TRBV20-1
abundance: many
j_gene: TRBJ1-2
len: 14
CDR3nt: TGCAGTGCTTCTTGGGACAGGGGAACCTATGGCTACACCTTC
CDR3aa: CSASWDRGTYGYTF

d_gene: -
v_gene: TRBV13
abundance: -
j_gene: TRBJ2-4
len: 16
CDR3nt: TGTGCCAGCAGCTTAGGCGGCTGGGGAGCCAAAAACATTCAGTACTTC
CDR3aa: CASSLGGWGAKNIQYF

d_gene: -
v_gene: TRBV20-1
abundance: many
j_gene: TRBJ1-5
len: 15
CDR3nt: TGCAGTGCTACAAACAGGGTCAATAGCAATCAGCCCCAGCATTTT
CDR3aa: CSATNRVNSNQPQHF

d_gene: TRBD1
v_gene: TRBV19
abundance: -
j_gene: TRBJ2-7
len: 15
CDR3nt: TGTGCCAGTAGTCCCTCTCGACAGGGGCCCTACGAGCAGTACTTC
CDR3aa: CASSPSRQGPYEQYF

d_gene: TRBD1
v_gene: TRBV19
abundance: few
j_gene: TRBJ2-7
len: 15
CDR3nt: TGTGCCAGTAGACAACTTGGGACAGGGACGGGCGAGCAGTACTTC
CDR3aa: CASRQLGTGTGEQYF

d_gene: -
v_gene: TRBV7-9
abundance: -
j_gene: TRBJ2-1
len: 15
CDR3nt: TGTGCCAGCAGCTCCCCCGGGACCTCGTATAATGAGCAGTTCTTC
CDR3aa: CASSSPGTSYNEQFF

d_gene: TRBD2
v_gene: TRBV30
abundance: many
j_gene: TRBJ2-7
len: 14
CDR3nt: TGTGCCTGGACGGGGACTAGCGGAACCTACGAGCAGTACTTC
CDR3aa: CAWTGTSGTYEQYF

d_gene: -
v_gene: TRBV30
abundance: -
j_gene: TRBJ2-2
len: 16
CDR3nt: TGTGCCTGGAGCGAAACGGCCCAAGGGAACACCGGGGAGCTGTTTTTT
CDR3aa: CAWSETAQGNTGELFF

d_gene: TRBD1
v_gene: TRBV5-1
abundance: many
j_gene: TRBJ2-3
len: 16
CDR3nt: TGCGCCAGCAGCTTGGGGACAGGGGCCAGCACAGATACGCAGTATTTT
CDR3aa: CASSLGTGASTDTQYF

d_gene: -
v_gene: TRBV11-2
abundance: many
j_gene: TRBJ2-1
len: 15
CDR3nt: TGTGCCAGCAGCAAGAGGGCGGGACAGCTCAATGAGCAGTTCTTC
CDR3aa: CASSKRAGQLNEQFF

d_gene: TRBD1
v_gene: TRBV20-1
abundance: many
j_gene: TRBJ2-7
len: 14
CDR3nt: TGCAGTGCTCGTGAGGGACAGGGCTACTACGAGCAGTACTTC
CDR3aa: CSAREGQGYYEQYF

d_gene: TRBD2
v_gene: TRBV2
abundance: many
j_gene: TRBJ2-1
len: 15
CDR3nt: TGTGCCAGCAATATAAGGACTAGCGGTCACAATGAGCAGTTCTTC
CDR3aa: CASNIRTSGHNEQFF

d_gene: -
v_gene: TRBV6-9
abundance: few
j_gene: TRBJ2-7
len: 15
CDR3nt: TGTGCCAGCCGAGGGGCTAGCAGACAGATCTACGAGCAGTACTTC
CDR3aa: CASRGASRQIYEQYF

d_gene: TRBD2
v_gene: TRBV20-1
abundance: -
j_gene: TRBJ2-3
len: 15
CDR3nt: TGCAGTGCTGGGCTGACTAGCGGGACTACAGATACGCAGTATTTT
CDR3aa: CSAGLTSGTTDTQYF

d_gene: -
v_gene: TRBV2
abundance: many
j_gene: TRBJ2-3
len: 12
CDR3nt: TGTGCCAGCAGTGAAGAACGAGATACGCAGTATTTT
CDR3aa: CASSEERDTQYF

d_gene: -
v_gene: TRBV20-1
abundance: few
j_gene: TRBJ2-1
len: 14
CDR3nt: TGCAGTGCCGCTGGGGGGAGCGGCCCTCGCGAGCAGTTCTTC
CDR3aa: CSAAGGSGPREQFF

d_gene: TRBD1
v_gene: TRBV6-1
abundance: few
j_gene: TRBJ1-2
len: 17
CDR3nt: TGTGCCAGCAGTGAAGCGCTTCCCGGACAGGGGGCAAAAGTCTACACCTTC
CDR3aa: CASSEALPGQGAKVYTF

d_gene: -
v_gene: TRBV12-3/TRBV12-4
abundance: few
j_gene: TRBJ1-3
len: 14
CDR3nt: TGTGCCAGCAGGGGTTCGTTTACTGGAAACACCATATATTTT
CDR3aa: CASRGSFTGNTIYF

d_gene: TRBD1
v_gene: TRBV28
abundance: -
j_gene: TRBJ2-7
len: 14
CDR3nt: TGTGCCAGCTACCCCCAGGGACAGACCTACGAGCAGTACTTC
CDR3aa: CASYPQGQTYEQYF

d_gene: TRBD1
v_gene: TRBV28
abundance: many
j_gene: TRBJ1-2
len: 16
CDR3nt: TGTGCCAGCAGTTCGGCGCGGGACAGGGGATTCTATGGCTACACCTTC
CDR3aa: CASSSARDRGFYGYTF

d_gene: TRBD2
v_gene: TRBV20-1
abundance: -
j_gene: TRBJ2-7
len: 14
CDR3nt: TGCAGTGCTCAGACTAGCGGGAGGGCCCACGAGCAGTACTTC
CDR3aa: CSAQTSGRAHEQYF

d_gene: -
v_gene: TRBV19
abundance: -
j_gene: TRBJ2-1
len: 14
CDR3nt: TGTGCCAGTAGTATAACCCGCTCCTACAATGAGCAGTTCTTC
CDR3aa: CASSITRSYNEQFF

d_gene: TRBD1
v_gene: TRBV3-1
abundance: many
j_gene: TRBJ2-1
len: 15
CDR3nt: TGTGCCAGCAGCCCCGGGACAGGGACCGTGTCTGAGCAGTTCTTC
CDR3aa: CASSPGTGTVSEQFF

d_gene: -
v_gene: TRBV7-2
abundance: -
j_gene: TRBJ2-5
len: 15
CDR3nt: TGTGCCAGCAGTCCAACACGAGGTTCTCAAGAGACCCAGTACTTC
CDR3aa: CASSPTRGSQETQYF

d_gene: TRBD2
v_gene: TRBV6-6
abundance: few
j_gene: TRBJ2-5
len: 18
CDR3nt: TGTGCCAGCAGTTACTCGCCACCGAGAACTAGCGGGATAGAGACCCAGTACTTC
CDR3aa: CASSYSPPRTSGIETQYF

d_gene: -
v_gene: TRBV2
abundance: -
j_gene: TRBJ2-7
len: 17
CDR3nt: TGTGCCAGCAGCGCCGGGGGGGGACAGATTAGCTCCTACGAGCAGTACTTC
CDR3aa: CASSAGGGQISSYEQYF